This T cell receptor beta chain came from a study of blood T cell repertoires in COVID-19. TCRdb keeps only in-frame clones here, not all; method: immunoSEQ multiplex PCR. The sample yields about 100,000 clones, over 85% seen once. Sample: peripheral blood. The sequence derives from a man between 65 and 79 years old with acute or convalescent COVID-19.

Here the CDR3 DNA reads TGCGCCAGCACCTCCCAACTAGCGGGAGGGCATAATGAGCAGTTCTTC. Protein product: CASTSQLAGGHNEQFF. J is TRBJ2-1 and V is TRBV5-1; 13 positions match TRBD2. Germline V lookup: CDR1 SGHRS, CDR2 YFSETQ. With V trimmed by 6 bases and J by 7 bases, 10 bases remained unmatched. The CDR3 has 16 amino acids.